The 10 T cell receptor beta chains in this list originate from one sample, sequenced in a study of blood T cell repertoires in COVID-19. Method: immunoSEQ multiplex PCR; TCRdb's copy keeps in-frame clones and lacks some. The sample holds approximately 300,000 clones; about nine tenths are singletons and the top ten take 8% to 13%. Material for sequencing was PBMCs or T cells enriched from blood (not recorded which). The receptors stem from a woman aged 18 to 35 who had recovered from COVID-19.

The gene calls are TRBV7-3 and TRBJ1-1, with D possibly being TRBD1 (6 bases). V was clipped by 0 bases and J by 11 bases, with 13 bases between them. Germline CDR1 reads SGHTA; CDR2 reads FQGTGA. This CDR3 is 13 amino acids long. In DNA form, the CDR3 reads TGTGCCAGCAGCTTAACAGGGGGTTCTAGGGCTTTCTTT. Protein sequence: CASSLTGGSRAFF.

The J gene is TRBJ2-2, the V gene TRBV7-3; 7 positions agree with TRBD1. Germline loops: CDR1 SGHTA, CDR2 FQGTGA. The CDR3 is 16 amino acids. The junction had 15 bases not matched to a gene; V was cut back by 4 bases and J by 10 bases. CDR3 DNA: TGTGCCAGCAGCTCGGAAGCGAACAGGGGTCCGGAGGAGCTGTTTTTT. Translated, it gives CASSSEANRGPEELFF.

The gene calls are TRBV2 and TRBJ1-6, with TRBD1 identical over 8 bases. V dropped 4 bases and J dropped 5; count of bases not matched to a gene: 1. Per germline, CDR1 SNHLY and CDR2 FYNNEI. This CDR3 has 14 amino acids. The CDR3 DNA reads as TGTGCCAGCAGTGTACAGGGGGATAATTCACCCCTCCACTTT. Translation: CASSVQGDNSPLHF.

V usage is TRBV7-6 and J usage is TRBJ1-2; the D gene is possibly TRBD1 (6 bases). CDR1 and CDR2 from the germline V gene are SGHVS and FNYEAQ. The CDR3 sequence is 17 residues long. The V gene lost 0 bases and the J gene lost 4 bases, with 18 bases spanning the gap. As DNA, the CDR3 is TGTGCCAGCAGCTTAGCAGAAGGGGACACAGGGAGCTATGGCTACACCTTC. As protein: CASSLAEGDTGSYGYTF.

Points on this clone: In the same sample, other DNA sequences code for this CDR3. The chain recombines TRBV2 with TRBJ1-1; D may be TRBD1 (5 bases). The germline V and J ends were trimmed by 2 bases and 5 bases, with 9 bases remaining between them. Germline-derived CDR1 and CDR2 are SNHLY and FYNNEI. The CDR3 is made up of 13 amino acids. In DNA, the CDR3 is TGTGCCAGCAGTGAACAGGGAAATACTGAAGCTTTCTTT. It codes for CASSEQGNTEAFF.

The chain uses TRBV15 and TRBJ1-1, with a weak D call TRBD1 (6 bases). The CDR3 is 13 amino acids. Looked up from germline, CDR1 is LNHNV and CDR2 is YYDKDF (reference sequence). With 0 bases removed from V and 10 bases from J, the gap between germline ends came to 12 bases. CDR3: CATSRDAGAVAFF. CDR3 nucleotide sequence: TGTGCCACCAGCAGAGATGCAGGGGCGGTAGCTTTCTTT. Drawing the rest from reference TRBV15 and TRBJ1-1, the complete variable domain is DAMVIQNPRYQVTQFGKPVTLSCSQTLNHNVMYWYQQKSSQAPKLLFHYYDKDFNNEADTPDNFQSRRPNTSFCFLDIRSPGLGDTAMYLCATSRDAGAVAFFGQGTRLTVV.

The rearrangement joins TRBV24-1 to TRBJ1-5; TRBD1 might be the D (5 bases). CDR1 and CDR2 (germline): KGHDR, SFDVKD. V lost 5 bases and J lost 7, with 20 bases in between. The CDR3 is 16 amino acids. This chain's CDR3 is CATSASDNLAGQPQHF. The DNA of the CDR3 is TGTGCCACCAGTGCCTCGGACAACCTGGCTGGACAGCCCCAGCATTTT.

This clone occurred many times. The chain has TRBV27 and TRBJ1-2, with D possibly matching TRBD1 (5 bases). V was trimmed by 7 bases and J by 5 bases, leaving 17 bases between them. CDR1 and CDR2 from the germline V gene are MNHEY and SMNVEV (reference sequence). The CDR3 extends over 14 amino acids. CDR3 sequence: CASTSGGKGYGYTF. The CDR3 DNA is TGTGCCAGCACCTCTGGGGGGAAGGGGTATGGCTACACCTTC.

The CDR3, as DNA: TGTGCCTGGAGCGGACAGGGGATGGCTGAAGCTTTCTTT. It codes for CAWSGQGMAEAFF. V and J are TRBV30 and TRBJ1-1; TRBD1 agrees at 9 bases. CDR1 GTSNPN and CDR2 SVGIG come from the germline V gene (reference sequence). The CDR3 sequence is 13 residues long. The V segment lost 3 bases and the J segment 6 bases; nucleotides outside the gene matches: 5.

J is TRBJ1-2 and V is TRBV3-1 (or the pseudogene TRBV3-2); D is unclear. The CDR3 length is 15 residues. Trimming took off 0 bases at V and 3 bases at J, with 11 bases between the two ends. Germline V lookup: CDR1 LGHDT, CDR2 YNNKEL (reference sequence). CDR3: CASSQDRENDYGYTF. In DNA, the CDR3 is TGTGCCAGCAGCCAAGATCGGGAGAATGACTATGGCTACACCTTC.